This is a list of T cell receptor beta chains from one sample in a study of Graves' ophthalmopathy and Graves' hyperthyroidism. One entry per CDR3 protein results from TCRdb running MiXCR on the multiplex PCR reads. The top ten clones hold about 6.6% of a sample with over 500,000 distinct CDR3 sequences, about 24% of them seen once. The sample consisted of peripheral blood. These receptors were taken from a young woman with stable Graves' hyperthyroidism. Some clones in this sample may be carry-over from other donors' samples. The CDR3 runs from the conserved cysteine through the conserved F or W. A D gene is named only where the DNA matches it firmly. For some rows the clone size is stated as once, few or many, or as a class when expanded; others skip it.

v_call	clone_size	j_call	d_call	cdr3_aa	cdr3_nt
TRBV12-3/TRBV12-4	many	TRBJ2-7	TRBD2	CASRSGESPYEQYF	TGTGCCAGCAGGAGCGGGGAGAGTCCCTACGAGCAGTACTTC
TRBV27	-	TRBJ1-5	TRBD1	CASSPYRGLVLQHF	TGTGCCAGCAGCCCGTACAGGGGGCTGGTCCTCCAGCATTTT
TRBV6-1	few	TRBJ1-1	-	CASGGGAGDAFF	TGTGCCAGCGGGGGGGGGGCAGGGGACGCTTTCTTT
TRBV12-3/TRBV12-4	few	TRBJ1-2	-	CASSPPGGPSYYGYTF	TGTGCCAGCAGCCCCCCTGGCGGACCGAGCTACTATGGCTACACCTTC
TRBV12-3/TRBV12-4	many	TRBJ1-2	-	CASSLQGRPGYTF	TGTGCCAGCAGTTTACAGGGGAGGCCTGGCTACACCTTC
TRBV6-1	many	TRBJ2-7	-	CASSERMTGLRGEQYF	TGTGCCAGCAGTGAAAGAATGACAGGTCTTCGCGGCGAGCAGTACTTC
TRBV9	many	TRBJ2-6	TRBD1	CASSGGTGVTGANVLTF	TGTGCCAGCAGCGGCGGGACAGGGGTCACTGGGGCCAACGTCCTGACTTTC
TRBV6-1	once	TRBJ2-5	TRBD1	CAGQSGTAQETQYF	TGTGCCGGTCAAAGTGGGACAGCCCAAGAGACCCAGTACTTC
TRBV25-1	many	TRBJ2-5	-	CASSEVRFGGETQYF	TGTGCCAGCAGTGAAGTTAGGTTTGGGGGAGAGACCCAGTACTTC
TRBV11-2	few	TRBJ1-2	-	CASSKGQSNYGYTF	TGTGCCAGTTCCAAAGGACAGTCTAACTATGGCTACACCTTC
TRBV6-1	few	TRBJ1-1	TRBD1	CASSQGQGGLTEAFF	TGTGCCAGCAGTCAAGGACAGGGGGGACTCACTGAAGCTTTCTTT
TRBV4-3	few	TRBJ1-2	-	CASSQGQGEGYTF	TGCGCCAGCAGCCAAGGGCAGGGCGAAGGCTACACCTTC
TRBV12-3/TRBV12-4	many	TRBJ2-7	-	CASSLTGVGSYEQYF	TGTGCCAGCAGTTTAACCGGGGTTGGTTCCTACGAGCAGTACTTC
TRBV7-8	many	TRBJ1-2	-	CASSLAAGEEANYGYTF	TGTGCCAGCAGCTTAGCCGCAGGAGAGGAGGCTAACTATGGCTACACCTTC
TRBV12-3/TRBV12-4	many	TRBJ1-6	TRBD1	CASSPGTEVFNSPLHF	TGTGCCAGCAGTCCCGGGACAGAGGTATTTAATTCACCCCTCCACTTT
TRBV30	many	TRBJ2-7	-	CAWSVRGGGEQYF	TGTGCCTGGAGTGTAAGAGGGGGTGGCGAGCAGTACTTC
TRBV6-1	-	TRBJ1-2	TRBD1	CASRRGRGKYGYTF	TGTGCCAGCAGAAGGGGCAGGGGGAAGTATGGCTACACCTTC
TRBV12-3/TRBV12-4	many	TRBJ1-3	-	CASRSDGTGNTIYF	TGTGCCAGCAGATCGGACGGCACGGGAAACACCATATATTTT
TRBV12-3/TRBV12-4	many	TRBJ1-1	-	CASSKQRMNTEAFF	TGTGCCAGCAGTAAACAGCGCATGAACACTGAAGCTTTCTTT
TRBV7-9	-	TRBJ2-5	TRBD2	CVSSFGTRVETQYF	TGTGTCAGCAGCTTCGGGACTAGGGTGGAGACCCAGTACTTC
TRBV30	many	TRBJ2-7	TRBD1	CAWSPREGQGNFYEQYF	TGTGCCTGGAGTCCACGGGAAGGACAGGGAAATTTCTACGAGCAGTACTTC
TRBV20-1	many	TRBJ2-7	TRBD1	CSAQLTGQGISYEQYF	TGCAGTGCCCAATTAACGGGACAGGGGATCTCCTACGAGCAGTACTTC
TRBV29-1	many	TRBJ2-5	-	CSVDQNTGETQYF	TGCAGCGTTGACCAAAACACGGGGGAGACCCAGTACTTC
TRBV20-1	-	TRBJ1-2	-	CSAPPPDGLNYGYTF	TGCAGTGCTCCCCCTCCGGACGGTCTTAACTATGGCTACACCTTC
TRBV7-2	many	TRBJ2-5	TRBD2	CASSLREGRGETQYF	TGTGCCAGCAGCTTGAGGGAGGGCCGGGGGGAGACCCAGTACTTC
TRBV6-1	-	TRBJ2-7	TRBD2	CASSEGLAGVYEQYF	TGTGCCAGCAGTGAGGGACTAGCGGGAGTCTACGAGCAGTACTTC
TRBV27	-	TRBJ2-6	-	CASSFGGGSGVSGANVLTF	TGTGCCAGCAGTTTTGGGGGGGGGTCAGGGGTCTCTGGGGCCAACGTCCTGACTTTC
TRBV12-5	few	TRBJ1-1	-	CASCPAPALEAFF	TGTGCTAGTTGTCCCGCCCCGGCCCTTGAAGCCTTCTTT
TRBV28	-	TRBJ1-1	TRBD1	CASSSDRGQDEAFF	TGTGCCAGCAGTTCCGACAGGGGGCAGGATGAAGCTTTCTTT
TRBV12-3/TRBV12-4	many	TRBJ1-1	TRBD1	CASSYGTGIMNTEAFF	TGTGCCAGCAGCTATGGGACAGGCATTATGAACACTGAAGCTTTCTTT
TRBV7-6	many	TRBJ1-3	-	CASSLEWRSGNTIYF	TGTGCCAGCAGCTTAGAGTGGCGGTCTGGAAACACCATATATTTT
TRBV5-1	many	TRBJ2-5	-	CASSFGGSETQYF	TGCGCCAGCAGCTTTGGGGGTTCGGAGACCCAGTACTTC
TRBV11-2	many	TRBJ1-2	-	CASSSTAIIYGYTF	TGTGCCAGCAGCTCCACAGCCATAATCTATGGCTACACCTTC
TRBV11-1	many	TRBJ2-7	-	CASSLVGRGRSGEQYF	TGTGCCAGCAGCTTAGTAGGCAGGGGAAGGTCTGGTGAGCAGTACTTC
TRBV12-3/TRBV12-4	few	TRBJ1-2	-	CASGRGQNYGYTF	TGTGCCAGCGGTCGGGGGCAGAACTATGGCTACACCTTC
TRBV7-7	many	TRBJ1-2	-	CASSLWGERTLNYGYTF	TGTGCCAGCAGCTTATGGGGGGAAAGGACACTAAACTATGGCTACACCTTC
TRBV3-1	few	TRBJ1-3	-	CASSRFGTTTGNTIYF	TGTGCCAGCAGCCGTTTTGGGACCACGACTGGGAACACCATATATTTT
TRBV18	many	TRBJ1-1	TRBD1	CASARDSQEAFF	TGTGCCAGCGCGAGGGACAGCCAAGAAGCTTTCTTT
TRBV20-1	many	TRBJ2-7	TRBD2	CSANPGLAGNLYEQYF	TGCAGTGCAAACCCGGGACTAGCGGGAAACCTTTACGAGCAGTACTTC
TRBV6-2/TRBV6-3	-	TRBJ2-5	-	CASSHAQETQYF	TGTGCCAGCAGCCACGCTCAAGAGACCCAGTACTTC
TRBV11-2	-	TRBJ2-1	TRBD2	CASSSPGTSGTNEQFF	TGTGCCAGCAGCTCTCCCGGGACTAGCGGGACTAATGAGCAGTTCTTC
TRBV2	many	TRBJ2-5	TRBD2	CASSGGLVETQYF	TGTGCCAGCAGTGGGGGACTAGTGGAGACCCAGTACTTC
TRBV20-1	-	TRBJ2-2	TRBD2	CSARRGERDTGELCF	TGCAGTGCTAGGCGGGGGGAGCGGGACACCGGGGAGCTGTGTTTT
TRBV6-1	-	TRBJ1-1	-	CASRFRGTEAFF	TGTGCCAGCAGATTTCGCGGGACTGAAGCTTTCTTT
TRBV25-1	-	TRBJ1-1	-	CASSTTQGDTEAFF	TGTGCCAGCAGTACCACCCAAGGGGACACTGAAGCTTTCTTT
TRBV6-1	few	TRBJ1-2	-	CASSERGLNGYTF	TGTGCCAGCAGTGAACGGGGGTTGAATGGCTACACCTTC
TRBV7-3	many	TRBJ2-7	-	CASSLMDGPYEQYF	TGTGCCAGCAGCTTAATGGACGGGCCCTACGAGCAGTACTTC
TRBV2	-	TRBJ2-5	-	CASSGGPSYQETQYF	TGTGCCAGCAGTGGTGGGCCGTCGTACCAAGAGACCCAGTACTTC
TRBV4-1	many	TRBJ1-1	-	CASSQDVSETNTEAFF	TGCGCCAGCAGCCAGGACGTGTCAGAGACGAACACTGAAGCTTTCTTT
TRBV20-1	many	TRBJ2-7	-	CSAPGPPLGEQYF	TGCAGTGCCCCAGGACCCCCTTTAGGGGAGCAGTACTTC
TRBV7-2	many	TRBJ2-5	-	CASSSSTYQETQYF	TGTGCCAGCAGCTCTTCTACGTACCAAGAGACCCAGTACTTC
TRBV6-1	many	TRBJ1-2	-	CASKDRNYGYTF	TGTGCCAGCAAAGACAGGAACTATGGCTACACCTTC
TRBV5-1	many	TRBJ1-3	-	CASSLGPSGNTIYF	TGCGCCAGCAGCTTGGGACCTTCTGGAAACACCATATATTTT
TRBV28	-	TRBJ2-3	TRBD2	CASSTTSGSVDTQYF	TGTGCCAGCAGCACGACTAGCGGGAGTGTAGATACGCAGTATTTT